The rows below give T cell receptor beta chains drawn from one sample of a study of T cell repertoires in cytomegalovirus infection. The antigens of these receptors remain unknown. In TCRdb, the reads were re-called with MiXCR into one record per CDR3 protein. The repertoire has roughly 340,000 distinct CDR3 sequences, 25% to 30% of them found once; the top ten carry approximately 20%. The sequencing here drew on cultured PBMCs, taken from culture after CMV antigen stimulation. These receptors were collected from a human donor in good health (CMV status not recorded). Some clones in this sample may be carry-over from other donors' samples. CDR3s include the opening cysteine and the closing phenylalanine or tryptophan. The D gene is left open where the match is weak. Expanded clones get a size class; other rows say once, few or many, or leave the size out.

d_call: .; j_call: TRBJ1-4; clone_size: .; v_call: TRBV12-5; cdr3_nt: TGTGCTAGTGGTTTGGTACCCCCCTTATCTGGGGAAAAACTGTTTTTT; cdr3_aa: CASGLVPPLSGEKLFF
d_call: .; j_call: TRBJ2-5; clone_size: .; v_call: TRBV10-3; cdr3_nt: TGTGCCATCAGTGCTGGGATCCAAGGGGAGACCCAGTACTTC; cdr3_aa: CAISAGIQGETQYF
d_call: .; j_call: TRBJ2-3; clone_size: .; v_call: TRBV12-3/TRBV12-4; cdr3_nt: TGTGCCAGCAGTTTTGGACCGCCGAATACGCAGTATTTT; cdr3_aa: CASSFGPPNTQYF
d_call: TRBD2; j_call: TRBJ2-1; clone_size: .; v_call: TRBV10-2; cdr3_nt: TGCGCCAGCAAGGAGCGGGAGCTGTACAATGAGCAGTTCTTC; cdr3_aa: CASKERELYNEQFF
d_call: .; j_call: TRBJ2-1; clone_size: few; v_call: TRBV6-1; cdr3_nt: TGTGCCAGCAGTAGTCTATCAACAGGGGAGGGTGAGCAGTTCTTC; cdr3_aa: CASSSLSTGEGEQFF
d_call: .; j_call: TRBJ1-5; clone_size: .; v_call: TRBV15; cdr3_nt: TGTGCCACCAGCAGAGACCCAACCCGCAGGCGTGGTCAGCCCCAGCATTTT; cdr3_aa: CATSRDPTRRRGQPQHF
d_call: .; j_call: TRBJ2-7; clone_size: .; v_call: TRBV18; cdr3_nt: TGTGCCAGCTCACCAAGTCGTAGCTCCTACGAGCAGTACTTC; cdr3_aa: CASSPSRSSYEQYF
d_call: TRBD1; j_call: TRBJ1-1; clone_size: .; v_call: TRBV7-2; cdr3_nt: TGTGCCAGCAGCTTAGTGGGACAGCTGAACACAGGGACGAAGGGCACTGAAGCTTTCTTT; cdr3_aa: CASSLVGQLNTGTKGTEAFF
d_call: TRBD2; j_call: TRBJ2-5; clone_size: few; v_call: TRBV6-2/TRBV6-3; cdr3_nt: TGTGCCAGCAGACAAAGCGCCATAGCGGGAGGACACCAAGAGACCCAGTACTTC; cdr3_aa: CASRQSAIAGGHQETQYF
d_call: .; j_call: TRBJ1-5; clone_size: few; v_call: TRBV6-1; cdr3_nt: TGTGCCAGCAGTGAAAAGACGTATAGCAATCAGCCCCAGCATTTT; cdr3_aa: CASSEKTYSNQPQHF
d_call: .; j_call: TRBJ1-1; clone_size: .; v_call: TRBV6-1; cdr3_nt: TGTGCCAGCAGGGAGGTAGTGCACACTGAAGCTTTCTTT; cdr3_aa: CASREVVHTEAFF
d_call: .; j_call: TRBJ2-7; clone_size: few; v_call: TRBV30; cdr3_nt: TGTGCCTGGAGTCGCCGTAGAGGCTCCTACGAGCAGTACTTC; cdr3_aa: CAWSRRRGSYEQYF
d_call: .; j_call: TRBJ2-3; clone_size: few; v_call: TRBV29-1; cdr3_nt: TGCAGCGTTGTCCTACCTCTCGTAGGGAATACGCAGTATTTT; cdr3_aa: CSVVLPLVGNTQYF
d_call: .; j_call: TRBJ1-5; clone_size: .; v_call: TRBV5-1; cdr3_nt: TGCGCCAGCAGCCTTGAACATAGCAATCAGCCCCAGCATTTT; cdr3_aa: CASSLEHSNQPQHF
d_call: .; j_call: TRBJ1-5; clone_size: few; v_call: TRBV6-6; cdr3_nt: TGTGCCAGCAGTTACTCGAGCGGGGTTAGACAGCCCCAGCATTTT; cdr3_aa: CASSYSSGVRQPQHF
d_call: TRBD1; j_call: TRBJ1-4; clone_size: .; v_call: TRBV7-9; cdr3_nt: TGTGCCAGCGGGGACAGTTGGAGTAGTGAAAAACTGTTTTTT; cdr3_aa: CASGDSWSSEKLFF
d_call: .; j_call: TRBJ2-3; clone_size: .; v_call: TRBV20-1; cdr3_nt: TGCAGTGCGCAAGAGGGGGGCCGCGCAGATACGCAGTATTTT; cdr3_aa: CSAQEGGRADTQYF
d_call: .; j_call: TRBJ2-1; clone_size: .; v_call: TRBV6-6; cdr3_nt: TGTGCCAGCAGGTCCGGAGGGGCAGGGTTAACTAAGCAGTTCTTC; cdr3_aa: CASRSGGAGLTKQFF
d_call: TRBD2; j_call: TRBJ2-2; clone_size: few; v_call: TRBV12-3/TRBV12-4; cdr3_nt: TGTGCCACCCCTCCACTAGCGGGGTCGAACACCGGGGAGCTGTTTTTT; cdr3_aa: CATPPLAGSNTGELFF
d_call: .; j_call: TRBJ2-1; clone_size: .; v_call: TRBV7-2; cdr3_nt: TGTGCCAGCAGCTTAGTTGTGGGAGGCCACAATGAGCAGTTCTTC; cdr3_aa: CASSLVVGGHNEQFF
d_call: TRBD2; j_call: TRBJ2-7; clone_size: .; v_call: TRBV7-9; cdr3_nt: TGTGCCAGCGATAGCGGGAGAGCCTACGAGCAGTACTTC; cdr3_aa: CASDSGRAYEQYF
d_call: .; j_call: TRBJ1-1; clone_size: few; v_call: TRBV7-9; cdr3_nt: TGTGCCAGCAGACCGGGGTATCTTGGCACTGAAGCTTTCTTT; cdr3_aa: CASRPGYLGTEAFF
d_call: .; j_call: TRBJ1-5; clone_size: few; v_call: TRBV12-3/TRBV12-4; cdr3_nt: TGTGCCAGCGAACATACAGAAAGCAATCAGCCCCAGCATTTT; cdr3_aa: CASEHTESNQPQHF
d_call: .; j_call: TRBJ1-1; clone_size: few; v_call: TRBV19; cdr3_nt: TGTGCCAGTAGTATGGAAGGGATGTACACTGAAGCTTTCTTT; cdr3_aa: CASSMEGMYTEAFF
d_call: .; j_call: TRBJ1-3; clone_size: few; v_call: TRBV18; cdr3_nt: TGTGCCAGCTCAACGGACAGCCCCCTCTCTGGAAACACCATATATTTT; cdr3_aa: CASSTDSPLSGNTIYF
d_call: .; j_call: TRBJ1-1; clone_size: few; v_call: TRBV11-2; cdr3_nt: TGTGCCAGCAGCTCCGTACCCAGGGGTCGGGATGAAGCTTTCTTT; cdr3_aa: CASSSVPRGRDEAFF
d_call: .; j_call: TRBJ1-1; clone_size: .; v_call: TRBV6-1; cdr3_nt: TGTGCCAGTAAACAGTCGGAGATGAACACTGAAGCTTTCTTT; cdr3_aa: CASKQSEMNTEAFF
d_call: .; j_call: TRBJ2-7; clone_size: many; v_call: TRBV11-2; cdr3_nt: TGTGCCAGCAGCTTATTTACGGACAAGTCCTACGAGCAGTACTTC; cdr3_aa: CASSLFTDKSYEQYF
d_call: .; j_call: TRBJ2-3; clone_size: few; v_call: TRBV7-2; cdr3_nt: TGTGCCAGCAGCTTAATTCCGGCAGATACGCAGTATTTT; cdr3_aa: CASSLIPADTQYF
d_call: .; j_call: TRBJ1-1; clone_size: few; v_call: TRBV7-9; cdr3_nt: TGTGCCAGCAGCTTAGATCGGGCCGGAGCTTTCTTT; cdr3_aa: CASSLDRAGAFF
d_call: .; j_call: TRBJ2-5; clone_size: medium-sized; v_call: TRBV28; cdr3_nt: TGTGCCAGCAGTTTACCCCTCCCCGGCGCAGACCCGACCCTCCAAGAGACCCAGTACTTC; cdr3_aa: CASSLPLPGADPTLQETQYF
d_call: .; j_call: TRBJ2-3; clone_size: few; v_call: TRBV4-2; cdr3_nt: TGTGCCAGCAGCCAAGTATCGGGAACTAGCACAGATACGCAGTATTTT; cdr3_aa: CASSQVSGTSTDTQYF
d_call: .; j_call: TRBJ2-7; clone_size: .; v_call: TRBV29-1; cdr3_nt: TGCAGCGTTGAAGAGGCGGGAACCTACGAGCAGTACTTC; cdr3_aa: CSVEEAGTYEQYF
d_call: .; j_call: TRBJ2-2; clone_size: once; v_call: TRBV6-1; cdr3_nt: TGTGCCAGCAAGTTAATTGGGATGAACACCGGGGAGCTGTTTTTT; cdr3_aa: CASKLIGMNTGELFF
d_call: TRBD2; j_call: TRBJ2-3; clone_size: .; v_call: TRBV29-1; cdr3_nt: TGCAGCGTACTAAGACTAGCGGGAGTGACAGATACGCAGTATTTT; cdr3_aa: CSVLRLAGVTDTQYF
d_call: .; j_call: TRBJ2-3; clone_size: .; v_call: TRBV11-2; cdr3_nt: TGTGCCAGCAGAACACTACGGGGTACTAGCACAGATACGCAGTATTTT; cdr3_aa: CASRTLRGTSTDTQYF
d_call: .; j_call: TRBJ2-1; clone_size: .; v_call: TRBV7-2; cdr3_nt: TGTGCCAGCAGCTCCGGGGTCGAGCAGTTCTTC; cdr3_aa: CASSSGVEQFF
d_call: .; j_call: TRBJ1-2; clone_size: .; v_call: TRBV7-2; cdr3_nt: TGTGCCAGCAGTCCGGGCGGGACCTTCTATGGCTACACCTTC; cdr3_aa: CASSPGGTFYGYTF
d_call: .; j_call: TRBJ2-3; clone_size: .; v_call: TRBV7-6; cdr3_nt: TGTGCCAGCAGCGTAAACGTAGCAGAGAGAACAGATACGCAGTATTTT; cdr3_aa: CASSVNVAERTDTQYF
d_call: .; j_call: TRBJ2-7; clone_size: few; v_call: TRBV4-2; cdr3_nt: TGTGCCAGCAGCCAAGGTAGCGACTCCTACGAGCAGTACTTC; cdr3_aa: CASSQGSDSYEQYF
d_call: .; j_call: TRBJ1-1; clone_size: few; v_call: TRBV7-3; cdr3_nt: TGTGCCAGCAGCGTATCAGGGGTGACTGAAGCTTTCTTT; cdr3_aa: CASSVSGVTEAFF
d_call: .; j_call: TRBJ2-2; clone_size: .; v_call: TRBV11-1; cdr3_nt: TGTGCCAGCAGCTTAATAGGTACCGGGGAGCTGTTTTTT; cdr3_aa: CASSLIGTGELFF
d_call: TRBD2; j_call: TRBJ2-3; clone_size: .; v_call: TRBV29-1; cdr3_nt: TGCAGCGTTAACCTAGCGGGGAGCACAGATACGCAGTATTTT; cdr3_aa: CSVNLAGSTDTQYF
d_call: TRBD2; j_call: TRBJ2-1; clone_size: few; v_call: TRBV20-1; cdr3_nt: TGCAGTGCTAATCCGGGACTAGCGGGAGGTCGGGAGCAGTTCTTC; cdr3_aa: CSANPGLAGGREQFF
d_call: TRBD1; j_call: TRBJ2-7; clone_size: .; v_call: TRBV5-1; cdr3_nt: TGCGCCAGCAGCTCCGGGACAGGATCCCGGGAGCAGTACTTC; cdr3_aa: CASSSGTGSREQYF
d_call: .; j_call: TRBJ1-1; clone_size: many; v_call: TRBV5-4; cdr3_nt: TGTGCCAGCAGCTTGACACAGGGTTTCGACACTGAAGCTTTCTTT; cdr3_aa: CASSLTQGFDTEAFF
d_call: .; j_call: TRBJ1-1; clone_size: many; v_call: TRBV10-3; cdr3_nt: TGTGCCATCAGTGAGAGCAGGGGCAGTGGCACTGAAGCTTTCTTT; cdr3_aa: CAISESRGSGTEAFF
d_call: .; j_call: TRBJ2-3; clone_size: .; v_call: TRBV20-1; cdr3_nt: TGCAGTGCTATCAGCAGGGGCGTCCAGTTAGATACGCAGTATTTT; cdr3_aa: CSAISRGVQLDTQYF
d_call: .; j_call: TRBJ2-4; clone_size: .; v_call: TRBV20-1; cdr3_nt: TGCAGTGCCCCGACAGACCAGCTAGCCAAAAACATTCAGTACTTC; cdr3_aa: CSAPTDQLAKNIQYF
d_call: .; j_call: TRBJ2-1; clone_size: many; v_call: TRBV7-8; cdr3_nt: TGTGCCAGCAGCTTATTGACGGGAGTGTTTGGGAATGAGCAGTTCTTC; cdr3_aa: CASSLLTGVFGNEQFF
d_call: .; j_call: TRBJ1-6; clone_size: few; v_call: TRBV14; cdr3_nt: TGTGCCAGCAGCCAAGGCCCCCCGAGGGATTCACCCCTCCACTTT; cdr3_aa: CASSQGPPRDSPLHF
d_call: .; j_call: TRBJ2-1; clone_size: .; v_call: TRBV6-1; cdr3_nt: TGTGCCAGCAGTGAAGTAGACCGACGGACCGCGCAGTTCTTC; cdr3_aa: CASSEVDRRTAQFF
d_call: TRBD2; j_call: TRBJ2-7; clone_size: few; v_call: TRBV6-8; cdr3_nt: TGTGCCAGCAGTGGGGGACTAGCGGACGCGCTCTACGAGCAGTACTTC; cdr3_aa: CASSGGLADALYEQYF
d_call: .; j_call: TRBJ2-7; clone_size: few; v_call: TRBV3-1; cdr3_nt: TGTGCCAGCAGCCAATCAGACCTTCGCGGGATCTCCTACGAGCAGTACTTC; cdr3_aa: CASSQSDLRGISYEQYF
d_call: .; j_call: TRBJ1-1; clone_size: .; v_call: TRBV28; cdr3_nt: TGTGCCAGCAGGCCGGGAAGGGGCGAAGCTTTCTTT; cdr3_aa: CASRPGRGEAFF
d_call: .; j_call: TRBJ1-1; clone_size: .; v_call: TRBV5-1; cdr3_nt: TGCGCCAGCAGCTTGGCGGGGGTGGAAACTGAAGCTTTCTTT; cdr3_aa: CASSLAGVETEAFF
d_call: .; j_call: TRBJ2-3; clone_size: .; v_call: TRBV12-3/TRBV12-4; cdr3_nt: TGTGCCAGCAGTTTGAGGACCCCGGGGGATACGCAGTATTTT; cdr3_aa: CASSLRTPGDTQYF
d_call: .; j_call: TRBJ1-1; clone_size: .; v_call: TRBV6-5; cdr3_nt: TGTGCCAGCAGTTACGGTCGGAAGAAAACTGAAGCTTTCTTT; cdr3_aa: CASSYGRKKTEAFF
d_call: .; j_call: TRBJ2-2; clone_size: many; v_call: TRBV10-3; cdr3_nt: TGTGCCATCAGTGAGTCGGCGGGGCGGAACACCGGGGAGCTGTTTTTT; cdr3_aa: CAISESAGRNTGELFF